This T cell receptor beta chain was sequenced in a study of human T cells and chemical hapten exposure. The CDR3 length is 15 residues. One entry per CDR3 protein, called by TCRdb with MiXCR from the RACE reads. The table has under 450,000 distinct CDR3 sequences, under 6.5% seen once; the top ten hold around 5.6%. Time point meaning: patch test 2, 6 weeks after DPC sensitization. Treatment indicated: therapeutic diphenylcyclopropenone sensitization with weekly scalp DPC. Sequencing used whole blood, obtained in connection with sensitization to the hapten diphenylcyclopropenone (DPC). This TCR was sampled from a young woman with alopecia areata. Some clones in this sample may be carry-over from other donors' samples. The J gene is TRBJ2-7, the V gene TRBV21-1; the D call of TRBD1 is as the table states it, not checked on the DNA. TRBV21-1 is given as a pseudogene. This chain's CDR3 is CASNGRQPRSYEQYF. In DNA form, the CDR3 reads TGTGCCAGCAATGGGCGGCAGCCCCGCTCCTACGAGCAGTACTTC.